This T cell receptor beta chain originates from a study of blood T cells in healthy people across ages. Primed by a sample-barcoded 5' primer and a J-beta primer mix, a second PCR proceeded for 7 to 11 cycles. MiXCR, applied by TCRdb to the 5' RACE reads, yields one record per CDR3 protein. The sample records about 730,000 distinct CDR3 sequences, roughly 44% being singletons. Individuals who donated were healthy Caucasians from Russia aged about 6 to 90. The sequenced sample consisted of blood. The clonotype comes from a woman between 55 and 75 years old in good health.

Here the CDR3 reads CASSPPRGRLNEKLFF. The DNA for the CDR3 is TGTGCCAGCAGCCCCCCCCGGGGGCGGCTTAATGAAAAACTGTTTTTT. This chain joins TRBV7-9 and TRBJ1-4, with D tentatively TRBD1 (6 bases). Germline lookup yields CDR1 SEHNR and CDR2 FQNEAQ (reference sequence). The CDR3 sequence is 16 residues long. V was shortened by 5 bases and J by 4 bases, with 17 bases between the two germline ends. The whole variable domain, filled in from reference TRBV7-9 and TRBJ1-4, reads DTGVSQNPRHKITKRGQNVTFRCDPISEHNRLYWYRQTLGQGPEFLTYFQNEAQLEKSRLLSDRFSAERPKGSFSTLEIQRTEQGDSAMYLCASSPPRGRLNEKLFFGSGTQLSVL.